These 9 T cell receptor beta chains were all obtained from the same sample, sequenced in a study of T cell repertoires in cytomegalovirus infection. MiXCR, run by TCRdb on the reads, gives a single entry per CDR3 protein. The table shows some 680,000 distinct CDR3 sequences, with less than 40% occurring only once. Sequenced sample: PBMCs. Receptors originate from a human donor in good health (CMV status not recorded). Some clones in this sample may be carry-over from other donors' samples.

The V gene is TRBV20-1, the J gene TRBJ1-1; TRBD1 agrees at 7 bases. The V gene end was trimmed by 5 bases and the J gene end by 4 bases; junction bases not matched to a gene: 4. CDR1 is DFQATT, CDR2 SNEGSKA, per germline (reference sequence). The CDR3 is 12 amino acids. The CDR3 nucleotides read TGCAGTGCTTCTAAGGGGGCCACTGAAGCTTTCTTT. It encodes CSASKGATEAFF.

The J gene is TRBJ2-3, the V gene TRBV20-1; 7 bases align to TRBD2. The CDR3 contains 15 residues. CDR1 is DFQATT, CDR2 SNEGSKA, per germline (reference sequence). The J segment lost 1 base and the V segment lost 3 bases, leaving 7 bases of the junction unmatched. Here the CDR3 DNA reads TGCAGTGCTAGTATCCCGCTAGCGGGCACAGATACGCAGTATTTT. Residues: CSASIPLAGTDTQYF.

V is TRBV7-6 and J is TRBJ1-1, with D perhaps TRBD1 (6 bases). There are 15 residues in the CDR3. In germline, CDR1 is SGHVS, CDR2 FNYEAQ. V lost 4 bases to trimming and J lost 1 base, with 13 bases between them. CDR3 bases: TGTGCCAGCAGCTCTAGGGGGTCTACGAACACTGAAGCTTTCTTT. Protein sequence: CASSSRGSTNTEAFF. The entire variable domain, with the rest obtained from reference TRBV7-6 and TRBJ1-1, is as follows: GAGVSQSPRYKVTKRGQDVALRCDPISGHVSLYWYRQALGQGPEFLTYFNYEAQQDKSGLPNDRFSAERPEGSISTLTIQRTEQRDSAMYRCASSSRGSTNTEAFFGQGTRLTVV.

This clonotype was detected only a few times. This chain uses TRBV7-8 with TRBJ2-2, with unresolved D. Germline CDR1 reads SGHVS; CDR2 reads FQNEAQ. This CDR3 is 15 amino acids long. Trimming took 2 bases from V and 5 from J, leaving 12 bases between them. The CDR3 is CASSLSPLETGELFF. The CDR3 bases are TGTGCCAGCAGCTTATCTCCTCTCGAAACCGGGGAGCTGTTTTTT.

The chain joins TRBV7-2 to TRBJ1-1; D gene uncertain. Germline-derived CDR1 and CDR2 are SGHTA and FQGNSA. With 4 bases removed from V and 6 bases from J, the gap between germline ends came to 21 bases. CDR3 length: 16 amino acids. CDR3 protein: CASSSVTRRTIAEAFF. The CDR3 DNA sequence: TGTGCCAGCAGCTCCGTCACCCGTCGTACTATAGCTGAAGCTTTCTTT.

This chain joins TRBV19 and TRBJ2-7, with D perhaps TRBD2 (5 bases). This CDR3 comprises 16 residues. Germline values: CDR1 LNHDA, CDR2 SQIVND (reference sequence). The V end was cut by 1 base, the J end by 3 bases, with 16 bases between. The CDR3 reads CASSIAPPGYGYEQYF. The CDR3 DNA follows: TGTGCCAGTAGTATAGCCCCGCCGGGGTATGGCTACGAGCAGTACTTC.

The gene calls are TRBV20-1 and TRBJ1-1; 10 positions agree with TRBD1. The J segment lost 5 bases and the V segment lost 5 bases, leaving 11 bases of the junction unmatched. This CDR3 has 15 residues. Germline CDR1 and CDR2: DFQATT and SNEGSKA (reference sequence). DNA for the CDR3: TGCAGTGCTTCTAGAGACAGGGGGCGTCGAACTGAAGCTTTCTTT. Residues: CSASRDRGRRTEAFF.

This clonotype was found a few times. The chain carries TRBV12-3 or TRBV12-4 and TRBJ1-3, with D tentatively TRBD1 (6 bases). Trimming took off 5 bases at V and 2 bases at J, with 13 bases between the two ends. The CDR3 sequence is 15 residues long. The DNA for the CDR3 is TGTGCCAGCAGTCGTCCTGACAGGCCTGGAAACACCATATATTTT. Encoded protein: CASSRPDRPGNTIYF.

This chain connects TRBV28 to TRBJ1-4; a possible D gene is TRBD1 (6 bases). CDR1 is MDHEN and CDR2 is SYDVKM in the germline V gene. V lost 4 bases and J 5 bases, leaving 14 bases between the germline ends. There are 15 residues in the CDR3. In DNA form, the CDR3 reads TGTGCCAGCAGTTCAACCCGGGACAAAAATGAAAAACTGTTTTTT. This codes for CASSSTRDKNEKLFF.